This TCR beta chain was retrieved from a study of lymphopenia after photon versus proton radiotherapy. The V gene lost 3 bases and the J gene lost 13 bases, with 13 bases spanning the gap. Germline lookup yields CDR1 ENHRY and CDR2 SYGVKD. The CDR3 is 13 residues long. Only a few counts were recorded for this clone. Its antigen is currently unknown. Generated by immunoSEQ multiplex PCR, the TCRdb table keeps only in-frame clones and is missing some. The table shows roughly 30,000 clones, with 80% to 90% occurring only once. Findings and limits, study-wide: After the lymphocyte nadir, photon-treated repertoires showed oligoclonal expansion, especially of CD8+ Temra cells.

The source was peripheral blood, collected from a patient treated with proton-based radiotherapy. The J gene is TRBJ1-6, the V gene TRBV10-3; no definite D call. This TCR was recovered from a woman in her sixties with cholangiocarcinoma. Some clones in this sample may be carry-over from other donors' samples. This CDR3 is CAISDIGGGPLHF. The CDR3 DNA follows: TGTGCCATCAGTGATATTGGAGGAGGCCCCCTCCACTTT.